This T cell receptor beta chain was found in a study of blood T cell repertoires in COVID-19. Study context: PBMCs, B-cell-depleted T cells, or T cells provided the cDNA or gDNA that made up the material.

CDR3 length: 15 amino acids. The germline gives CDR1 MNHEY, CDR2 SVGAGI. Trimming removed 0 bases at V and 0 bases at J, with 8 bases between. In the authors' methods: Amplification of reference gene primers was used by the study to estimate nucleated cell counts. Some clones are missing from TCRdb's copy, which holds only in-frame ones; the method was immunoSEQ multiplex PCR. Clone size and V and J calls were adopted from that table, with D and trimming inferred from the DNA. The sample yields more than 85,000 clones, 90% to 95% seen once. The receptor's source is a man aged 55 to 70 with acute or convalescent COVID-19. What was sequenced was peripheral blood. The chain uses TRBV6-5 and TRBJ1-2; no definite D call. CDR3 DNA: TGTGCCAGCAGTTACTCGGGCGCCACTAACTATGGCTACACCTTC. Its protein product is CASSYSGATNYGYTF.